The present entry profiles one T cell receptor beta chain with its context. The sample holds many counts of this clonotype. Its antigen is still unknown. Base qualities are not recorded, but no much larger clone differs from it by a single base. This record comes from a study of T cells in Graves' hyperthyroidism and ophthalmopathy (dated by TCRdb to between 2017 and 2020). Regarding the research as a whole: Peripheral blood samples were taken at the time of initial diagnosis, prior to any treatment. TCR V-J signatures able to tell the groups apart were searched for in a discovery cohort of around 95 patients, of whom approximately 40 had Graves' ophthalmopathy and more than 55 had stable Graves' hyperthyroidism. Prospective prediction of ophthalmopathy was tested in an independent validation cohort consisting of fewer than 20 hyperthyroidism patients and 17 patients who later progressed to ophthalmopathy. For training and testing, the 95 to 100 patients in the discovery cohort were randomly divided in a 7:3 ratio. Thyroid tissue and blood T-cell repertoires from several Graves' hyperthyroidism patients were also compared in the study. After sampling, hyperthyroidism patients received methimazole starting at 30 mg daily, and ophthalmopathy patients received high-dose intravenous methylprednisolone. The paper describes TCR Vbeta CDR3 sequencing of more than 120 peripheral blood samples, made up of roughly 45 ophthalmopathy patients, approximately 73 hyperthyroidism patients and some 17 progressor patients. General conclusions and limits of the study: Most expanded thyroid clonotypes (frequency above 0.001) were also detected in blood, suggesting blood repertoires may reflect thyroid immune responses. In validation, progression to ophthalmopathy was predicted by the model with nearly 71% sensitivity and 72.22% specificity, a median of about 6.8 months before onset. In cross-validation, a model built on a 13 V-J signature told ophthalmopathy apart from stable hyperthyroidism with approximately 90% sensitivity and about 81% specificity, and in testing the same model reached 80%/75%. Sample size was not statistically predetermined, and investigators were not blinded to group allocation.

TCR beta CDR3 regions were amplified from RNA transcripts. The first round of RT-PCR for the TCR CDR3 was performed with the HTBI primer set and the Qiagen OneStep RT-PCR kit. A second multiplex PCR round built the libraries, followed by size selection and purification. The libraries were sequenced on an Illumina HiSeq2000 using paired-end 100 bp reads. The original pipeline was this. SOAPnuke was used to process the raw data, with reads discarded if the reads contained adapters or uncalled bases, had a mean Phred below 15, or lacked an exact constant-primer or identifier match. High-quality paired reads were merged with COPE v1.2.5, and unique nucleotide sequences were defined as clonotypes. MiTCR v1.1 was used to align clonotypes to the IMGT TRBV, TRBD and TRBJ reference segments. Only V-J combinations with frequency above 0.0001, covering roughly 99% of repertoires, were analysed. A TCS score was defined as the ratio of F50 (clonal expansion) to E x V (chaos), with BLOSUM62-based TCRdist applied between CDR3 peptides within each V-J. Welch's t-statistics and random forest reduced roughly 500 V-J features to 13, which were used in a naive Bayes classifier (R e1071). Clones were called with MiXCR by TCRdb after fastp trimmed the public reads at Q25, and only in-frame beta chains were retained. For every CDR3 protein sequence, its rows merge into one entry that carries the most common genes and DNA. In this record, the V and J calls reflect TCRdb's handling and not the investigators' own analysis. In all, the sample holds fewer than 800,000 distinct CDR3 sequences, and roughly 17% of those were seen once. Approximately 8.4% of the sample is held by the ten biggest clonotypes.

CDR1 and CDR2 are read off the germline V gene as MDHEN and SYDVKM. The CDR3 holds 16 amino acids from the cysteine to the phenylalanine. Only the CDR3 DNA stays, 48 bases, in frame from base 1. From V the trimming removes 5 bases and from J it removes 1 base, while the gene matches leave 5 bases of the junction unaccounted for. Graves' hyperthyroidism was defined as stable when no progression to ophthalmopathy occurred over 18 months of follow-up. The hyperthyroidism patients were between 18 and 65 years old and newly diagnosed, with a disease duration of less than 2 months. Patients with uncontrolled infections, other autoimmune diseases, pregnancy or lactation were excluded. Diagnoses were based on clinical symptoms, serum thyroxine and TRAb, thyroid ultrasound and orbital computed tomography. Ficoll-Paque density gradient centrifugation was used to isolate PBMCs from around 10 ml of fresh peripheral blood. Total RNA was extracted using Trizol reagent, and RNA quality was assessed on an Agilent 2100 Bioanalyzer.

Source material: blood. The sequence joins TRBV28 to TRBJ2-1; 10 middle bases align to TRBD2. This TCR came from a young man with Graves' hyperthyroidism. The DNA sequence follows: TGTGCCAGCAGTATCAGGACTAGCGGTTCCTACAATGAGCAGTTCTTC. Translation gives CASSIRTSGSYNEQFF.